A single sample gave rise to the 23 T cell receptor beta chains below, sequenced in a study of response to subunit inactivated influenza vaccine. TCRdb reanalysed the RT-PCR reads using MiXCR and keeps one entry per CDR3 protein. The sample lists hundreds of thousands of distinct CDR3 sequences, 6% to 9% occurring once. This specimen consisted of PBMCs from blood, obtained around 25 months after vaccination. Source of these receptors: a man aged 45 to 70 who received an inactivated influenza vaccine.

This clonotype was counted at least ten times. The chain links TRBV25-1 to TRBJ2-7, with 7 bases lining up with TRBD1. With 8 bases clipped from V and 5 bases from J, the junction kept 9 bases outside the gene matches. The CDR3 is made up of 13 amino acids. Looked up from germline, CDR1 is MGHDK and CDR2 is SYGVNS. This CDR3 reads CASALTGIHEQYF. The CDR3 DNA reads as TGTGCCAGCGCCCTGACAGGGATCCACGAGCAGTACTTC.

The CDR3 sequence: CASSTRGPSGPDTQYF. The CDR3 region has the DNA TGCGCCAGCAGCACGAGGGGACCGTCTGGGCCAGATACGCAGTATTTT. The V gene is TRBV5-1, the J gene TRBJ2-3, with D perhaps matching TRBD1 or TRBD2 (5 bases each). CDR3 length equals 16 residues. Deletions cut 4 bases from V and 4 bases from J, with 19 bases between. Germline values: CDR1 SGHRS, CDR2 YFSETQ.

This rearrangement joins TRBV10-3 to TRBJ1-1, with 12 positions matching TRBD1. CDR3 length equals 15 residues. The V gene's germline CDR1 is ENHRY and CDR2 SYGVKD. Unmatched junction bases numbered 2, after V lost 4 bases and J lost 2 bases. The CDR3 spells CAISGGTGGNTEAFF. CDR3 coding DNA: TGTGCCATCAGTGGCGGGACAGGGGGCAACACTGAAGCTTTCTTT.

At least ten counts were recorded for this clonotype. The chain combines TRBV5-6 with TRBJ1-6, with TRBD1 identical over 8 bases. CDR3 length: 15 amino acids. V shed 4 bases and J 7 bases; nucleotides not matched to a gene: 7. The germline CDR1 and CDR2 sequences are SGHDT and YYEEEE. CDR3 nucleotide sequence: TGTGCCAGCAGCGTACGGGACAGGCGGAATTCACCCCTCCACTTT. Translating it yields CASSVRDRRNSPLHF.

The sample holds a few counts of this clonotype. The CDR3 loop reads CSARFQTSSNQPQHF. The CDR3 DNA sequence: TGCAGTGCTAGATTTCAGACAAGTAGCAATCAGCCCCAGCATTTT. V usage is TRBV20-1 and J usage is TRBJ1-5; D not certain. V was shortened by 2 bases and J by 0 bases, with 11 bases between the two germline ends. Germline V gene sequence: CDR1 DFQATT, CDR2 SNEGSKA (reference sequence). This CDR3 has 15 residues.

The genes are TRBV7-3 and TRBJ2-1; D uncertain. Between the trimmed V and J ends, which lost 0 bases and 5 bases, there was a span of 5 bases. CDR1 SGHTA and CDR2 FQGTGA come from the germline V gene. CDR3 length: 13 residues. CDR3 sequence reads: CASSLTYDNEQFF. The CDR3 coding sequence is TGTGCCAGCAGCTTAACTTATGACAATGAGCAGTTCTTC.

The chain links TRBV7-8 to TRBJ1-4; TRBD1 might be the D (5 bases). Germline loops: CDR1 SGHVS, CDR2 FQNEAQ. This CDR3 comprises 14 residues. The V and J ends lost 6 bases and 3 bases respectively, with 11 bases between them. CDR3 sequence: CASRAGPPNEKLFF. As DNA, the CDR3 is TGTGCCAGCAGAGCAGGGCCGCCTAATGAAAAACTGTTTTTT.

This clonotype was recorded many times. J is TRBJ2-7 and V is TRBV12-3 or TRBV12-4, with 9 bases identical to TRBD1. This CDR3 is built from 16 residues. The junction had 9 bases not matched to a gene; V was cut back by 6 bases and J by 0 bases. The CDR3 is CASSHHPGQGSYEQYF. Written as DNA, the CDR3 is TGTGCCAGCAGCCATCACCCGGGACAGGGCTCCTACGAGCAGTACTTC.

V usage is TRBV25-1 and J usage is TRBJ1-1; D unresolved. The CDR3 has 13 amino acids. In germline, CDR1 is MGHDK, CDR2 SYGVNS. Trimming removed 5 bases from V and 7 bases from J, with 14 bases in between. The CDR3 is CASSLEDFIEAFF. The DNA for the CDR3 is TGTGCCAGCAGTTTAGAGGACTTTATTGAAGCTTTCTTT.

CDR3 residues: CASSSGGSWGTDTQYF. Written as DNA, the CDR3 is TGTGCCAGCAGTTCAGGCGGGAGCTGGGGCACAGATACGCAGTATTTT. The chain combines TRBV6-5 with TRBJ2-3, with TRBD2 identical over 7 bases. With V trimmed by 4 bases and J by 1 base, 8 bases remained unmatched. This CDR3 comprises 16 residues. The germline CDR1 and CDR2 sequences are MNHEY and SVGAGI.

This clonotype came up many times. The V call is TRBV24-1, the J call TRBJ2-2; 10 nucleotides align to TRBD1. The CDR3 runs to 17 residues. With 3 bases clipped from V and 2 bases from J, the junction kept 5 bases outside the gene matches. Germline V CDR1 and CDR2: KGHDR, SFDVKD. The CDR3 nucleotides read TGTGCCACCAGTGATCCGGGACAGGGGATTAACACCGGGGAGCTGTTTTTT. It translates to CATSDPGQGINTGELFF.

The rearrangement uses TRBV12-3 or TRBV12-4 and TRBJ2-6; a weak D match, TRBD2 (6 bases). CDR3 length: 15 amino acids. Trimming pared 8 bases from V and 3 bases from J, leaving 14 bases between. The DNA for the CDR3 is TGTGCCAGCGTAATTGGGGGGTTTGGGGCCAACGTCCTGACTTTC. Amino acid sequence: CASVIGGFGANVLTF.

This clonotype was seen only a few times. The chain employs TRBV6-5 and TRBJ2-7; the D gene is possibly TRBD1 (6 bases). Looked up from germline, CDR1 is MNHEY and CDR2 is SVGAGI. Trimming cost V 0 bases and J 7 bases, with 19 bases left between them. The CDR3 is 16 amino acids. The CDR3 reads CASSYSRGTGVEEQYF. For the CDR3, the DNA is TGTGCCAGCAGTTACTCGAGGGGGACGGGTGTTGAGGAGCAGTACTTC.

This clonotype was seen ten or more times. The chain joins TRBV5-1 to TRBJ2-7, with 7 bases matching TRBD2. The CDR3 consists of 14 residues. The V segment lost 2 bases and the J segment 3 bases; nucleotides outside the gene matches: 5. The germline gives CDR1 SGHRS, CDR2 YFSETQ. CDR3 amino acids: CASSFLPSGYEQYF. The CDR3 DNA reads as TGCGCCAGCAGCTTTCTTCCTAGCGGCTACGAGCAGTACTTC.

The gene calls are TRBV20-1 and TRBJ1-1; 11 bases line up with TRBD1. This CDR3 has 15 residues. With 0 bases clipped from V and 4 bases from J, the junction kept 4 bases outside the gene matches. The germline CDR1 and CDR2 sequences are DFQATT and SNEGSKA (reference sequence). The CDR3 spells CSARDVGTGGTEAFF. CDR3 sequence (DNA): TGCAGTGCTAGAGATGTTGGGACAGGGGGCACTGAAGCTTTCTTT.

This clonotype was recorded a few times. The chain carries TRBV5-1 and TRBJ1-1; tentative D call: TRBD1 (5 bases). This CDR3 spans 16 amino acids. V was trimmed by 4 bases and J by 0 bases, leaving 16 bases between them. Looked up from germline, CDR1 is SGHRS and CDR2 is YFSETQ. In DNA, the CDR3 is TGCGCCAGCAGCATCAGGGCCTCCGCGATGAACACTGAAGCTTTCTTT. Translation: CASSIRASAMNTEAFF.

This clonotype was seen a handful of times. This chain joins TRBV12-3 or TRBV12-4 and TRBJ1-2; D possibly corresponds to TRBD1 (6 bases). V gave up 1 base and J gave up 7 bases, with 22 bases separating them. CDR3 size: 17 residues. CDR3 sequence: CASSLGVGTNHAGGYTF. CDR3 DNA sequence: TGTGCCAGCAGTTTAGGAGTCGGGACAAACCATGCGGGTGGCTACACCTTC.

The chain couples TRBV6-2 or TRBV6-3 to TRBJ2-4, with 7 bases identical to TRBD1. CDR3 size: 11 residues. The germline V gene has CDR1 MNHEY and CDR2 SVGEGT. The trim removed 7 bases at V and 8 bases at J, leaving 2 bases unmatched. CDR3 DNA sequence: TGTGCCAGCACACAGGGGTACATTCAGTACTTC. It specifies CASTQGYIQYF.

The chain is built from TRBV6-1 and TRBJ2-7; D gene uncertain. With 1 base removed from V and 3 bases from J, the gap between germline ends came to 22 bases. CDR1 and CDR2 from the germline V gene are MNHNS and SASEGT. The CDR3 has 18 residues. CDR3: CASSEDFRLYGSHYEQYF. The CDR3 coding sequence is TGTGCCAGCAGTGAAGATTTTAGACTTTATGGCAGCCACTACGAGCAGTACTTC.

This clonotype was detected ten times or more. The chain is built from TRBV25-1 and TRBJ1-5; tentative D call: TRBD1 (6 bases). The CDR3 is made up of 14 amino acids. The V end lost 3 bases, the J end lost 6 bases, and 12 bases lay between the germline ends. Germline CDR1 MGHDK, CDR2 SYGVNS. DNA for the CDR3: TGTGCCAGCAGTGACTTGACAGGTATTCAGCCCCAGCATTTT. Translating it yields CASSDLTGIQPQHF.

This clonotype was seen many times. The chain has TRBV11-2 and TRBJ2-3, with D possibly TRBD2 on 6 matching bases. V lost 0 bases, J lost 3 bases, and 19 bases lay in between. From germline, CDR1 is SGHAT and CDR2 FQNNGV. CDR3 length: 18 residues. DNA for the CDR3: TGTGCCAGCAGCTTAGACCAGATCAGGGACTTCTGGACAGATACGCAGTATTTT. As protein: CASSLDQIRDFWTDTQYF.

The chain couples TRBV3-1 to TRBJ2-7; 10 nucleotides align to TRBD1. J gave up 7 bases and V 0 bases, and 6 bases lay outside the gene matches. The CDR3 is made up of 15 amino acids. Germline CDR1 and CDR2: LGHDT and YNNKEL (reference sequence). CDR3 in amino acids: CASSQEETGGAEQYF. In DNA, the CDR3 is TGTGCCAGCAGCCAAGAAGAGACAGGGGGCGCGGAGCAGTACTTC.

This clonotype turned up a few times. The chain uses TRBV7-9 and TRBJ1-1; D is undetermined. Germline lookup yields CDR1 SEHNR and CDR2 FQNEAQ (reference sequence). The CDR3 spans 13 residues. The V end lost 5 bases, the J end lost 1 base, and 8 bases lay between the germline ends. CDR3 region: CASSVKENTEAFF. Here the CDR3 DNA reads TGTGCCAGCAGCGTCAAGGAGAACACTGAAGCTTTCTTT.